This TCR beta chain was captured in a study of T cells in women clearing cervical HPV infection. Overall study findings and caveats: TRBV6-7 relative abundance averaged roughly 0.1% in cases and under 0.2% in controls.

The CDR3 runs to 17 residues. Trimming cost V 6 bases and J 2 bases; bases outside gene matches: 13. Germline V gives CDR1 ENHRY, CDR2 SYGVKD. Measured with immunoSEQ multiplex PCR; TCRdb has only the in-frame clones, and not every one. The listing contains approximately 30,000 clones. Each participant carried one incident cervical HPV16 infection only. With respect to this clone: Antigen specificity is unknown. Coverage ceases 3 residues before the CDR3 finishes, and the germline J gene fills in the end.

Sequences were obtained from blood buffy coat. This receptor was taken from a woman between 18 and 75 years old with a cervical HPV16 infection that either progressed to CIN3+ or cleared (not recorded which). This sequence joins TRBV10-3 and TRBJ1-2; 9 bases align to TRBD1. The DNA read from the CDR3 is TGTGCCATCAGATTTTGGGAGGACAGGGGCCCCAACTATGGC. It yields the protein CAIRFWEDRGPNYG. The complete CDR3 reads CAIRFWEDRGPNYGYTF.